This T cell receptor beta chain was captured by sequencing in a study of T cell repertoires in cytomegalovirus infection. With regard to this clonotype: A much larger clone is a single base away; this may be a read error.

TCRdb passed the reads through MiXCR, listing each CDR3 protein once. Of 250,000 or so distinct CDR3 sequences in the sample, around 15% are singletons; the top ten hold 40% to 55%. Between the trimmed V and J ends, which lost 4 bases and 0 bases, there was a span of 13 bases. This CDR3 is built from 15 residues. CDR1 is SGHTA and CDR2 is FQGNSA in the germline V gene. The rearrangement uses TRBV7-2 and TRBJ2-7, with TRBD2 as a possible D gene (6 bases). This clonotype originated in a human donor in good health (CMV status not recorded). Some clones in this sample may be carry-over from other donors' samples. Sample: CD8+ T cells from PBMCs. CDR3 in amino acids: CASSYTSRVSYEQYF. The CDR3 DNA is TGTGCCAGCAGCTATACTAGCAGGGTCTCCTACGAGCAGTACTTC.